This T cell receptor (beta chain) was identified during a study of blood T cell repertoires in COVID-19. Across the whole study: Specimens from acute and convalescent COVID-19 originated in the United States, Italy and Spain.

The length of the CDR3 is 11 residues. The germline V and J ends were trimmed by 3 bases and 5 bases, with 8 bases remaining between them. The germline V gene encodes CDR1 DFQATT and CDR2 SNEGSKA (reference sequence). Cohort 3 recovery required two negative PCRs, clearance, or symptom resolution. Data came from immunoSEQ multiplex PCR; TCRdb stores just in-frame clones and leaves some out. The table records about 250,000 clones, 85% to 90% of them present only once. Source material: PBMCs or T cells enriched from blood (not recorded which). The chain joins TRBV20-1 to TRBJ2-7, with D perhaps matching TRBD2 (6 bases). The origin of this receptor is a middle-aged man who had recovered from COVID-19. DNA of the CDR3: TGCAGTGCTAGGAGGGAGGACGAGCAGTACTTC. Its translation is CSARREDEQYF.